This T cell receptor (beta chain) was recorded in a study of Ad26.COV2.S vaccination and SARS-CoV-2 variants. Study-wide results and limits: Total T cell responses may have been underestimated by the TCR breadth and depth analyses.

Trimming left V 0 bases short and J 2 bases short, with 7 bases between. CDR3 length: 14 amino acids. Germline V gene data show CDR1 as SGHKS and CDR2 as YYEKEE (reference sequence). A word on this clone: Its antigen is unknown.

Indicated treatment: over 15 received Ad26.COV2.S at low or high dose, single or two shots; several received placebo; per-sample allocation not given. All samples were drawn on day 63, counting from the first vaccine or placebo injection. What was given as vaccine was an Ad26 vector encoding Wuhan-strain SARS-CoV-2 spike. TCRdb keeps only in-frame clones here, not all; method: immunoSEQ multiplex PCR. The sample contains over 400,000 clones, 80% to 90% of which appear only once. This rearrangement joins TRBV5-5 to TRBJ2-3, with unresolved D. This receptor was identified in a person between 18 and 65 years old who received the Ad26.COV2.S COVID-19 vaccine or a placebo. The material was peripheral blood, obtained in a trial of Ad26.COV2.S vaccine versus placebo. CDR3 region: CASSLERFTDTQYF. In DNA form, the CDR3 reads TGTGCCAGCAGCTTGGAACGGTTCACAGATACGCAGTATTTT.